The subject of this entry is one TCR beta chain. Repertoires were generated with immunoSEQ multiplex PCR, while TCRdb's copy carries only in-frame clones and drops some. Among 10,000 or so clones listed, 83% were seen once. This specimen comes from a study of T cell changes during pregnancy in multiple sclerosis. Trimming removed 4 bases at V and 1 base at J, with 10 bases between. CDR1 is SNHLY and CDR2 is FYNNEI in the germline V gene. The CDR3 covers 14 residues. The chain carries TRBV2 and TRBJ1-1; TRBD1 might be the D (6 bases). The sequences come from CD8+ T cells from peripheral blood mononuclear cells, collected in the third trimester of pregnancy. The receptor was derived from a female donor in good health, enrolled as a control in a pregnancy study. The CDR3, as DNA: TGTGCCAGCAGTGCCAGGGGACGGAACACTGAAGCTTTCTTT. Its translation is CASSARGRNTEAFF.